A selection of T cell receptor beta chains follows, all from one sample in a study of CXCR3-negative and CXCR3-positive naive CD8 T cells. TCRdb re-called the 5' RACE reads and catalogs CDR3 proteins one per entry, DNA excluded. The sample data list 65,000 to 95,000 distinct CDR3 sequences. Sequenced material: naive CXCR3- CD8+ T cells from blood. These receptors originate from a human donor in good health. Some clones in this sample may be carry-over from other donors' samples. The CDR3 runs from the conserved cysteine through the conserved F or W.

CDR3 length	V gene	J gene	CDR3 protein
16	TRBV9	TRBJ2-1	CASSVESPGTYNEQFF
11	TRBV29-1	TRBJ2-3	CSVFEEDTQYF
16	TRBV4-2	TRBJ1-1	CASSQDPPGGNTEAFF
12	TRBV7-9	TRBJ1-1	CASSARQSEAFF
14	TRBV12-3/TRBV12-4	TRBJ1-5	CASSLTGMGQPQHF
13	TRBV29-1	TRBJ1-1	CSVLLGENTEAFF
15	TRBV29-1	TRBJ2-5	CSVVWASGQQETQYF
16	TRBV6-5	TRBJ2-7	CASSYRDSRSTYEQYF
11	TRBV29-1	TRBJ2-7	CSVGSVSEQYF
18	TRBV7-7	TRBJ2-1	CASIPIQTSGRASHEQFF
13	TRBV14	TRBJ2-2	CASNLGGTGELFF
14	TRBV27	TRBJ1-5	CASSLGLLNQPQHF
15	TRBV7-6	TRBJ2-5	CASSPPGALQETQYF